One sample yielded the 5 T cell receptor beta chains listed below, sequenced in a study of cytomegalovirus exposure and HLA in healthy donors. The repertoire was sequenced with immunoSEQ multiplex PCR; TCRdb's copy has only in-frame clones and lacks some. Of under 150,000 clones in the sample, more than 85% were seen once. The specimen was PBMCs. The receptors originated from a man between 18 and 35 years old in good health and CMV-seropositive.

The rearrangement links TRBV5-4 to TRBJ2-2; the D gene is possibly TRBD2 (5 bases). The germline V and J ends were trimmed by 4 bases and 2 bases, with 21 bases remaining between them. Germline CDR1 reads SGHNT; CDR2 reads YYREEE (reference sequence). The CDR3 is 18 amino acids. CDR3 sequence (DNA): TGTGCCAGCAGCCAGGCTGGAGGAATTCCTCTAAACACCGGGGAGCTGTTTTTT. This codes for CASSQAGGIPLNTGELFF.

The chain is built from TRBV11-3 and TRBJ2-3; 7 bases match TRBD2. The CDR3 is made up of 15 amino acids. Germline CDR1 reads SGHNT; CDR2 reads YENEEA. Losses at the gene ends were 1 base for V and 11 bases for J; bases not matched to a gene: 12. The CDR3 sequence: CASSLGAGETGGQYF. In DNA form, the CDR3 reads TGTGCCAGCAGCTTAGGCGCGGGAGAGACGGGAGGGCAGTATTTT.

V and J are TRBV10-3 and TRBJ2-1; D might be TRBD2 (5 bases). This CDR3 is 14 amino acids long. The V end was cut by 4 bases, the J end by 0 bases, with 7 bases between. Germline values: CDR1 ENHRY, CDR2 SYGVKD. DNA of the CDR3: TGTGCCATCAGTGGTGGGAGCTCCTACAATGAGCAGTTCTTC. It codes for CAISGGSSYNEQFF.

This CDR3 reads CASSQFGGQGEQYF. CDR3 bases: TGTGCCAGCTCACAGTTTGGGGGCCAGGGCGAGCAGTACTTC. V gene TRBV18 combines with J gene TRBJ2-7; perhaps TRBD1 as D (6 bases). Germline CDR1 is KGHSH and CDR2 is LQKENI. V dropped 4 bases and J dropped 6 bases, with 16 bases sitting between them. The length of the CDR3 is 14 residues.

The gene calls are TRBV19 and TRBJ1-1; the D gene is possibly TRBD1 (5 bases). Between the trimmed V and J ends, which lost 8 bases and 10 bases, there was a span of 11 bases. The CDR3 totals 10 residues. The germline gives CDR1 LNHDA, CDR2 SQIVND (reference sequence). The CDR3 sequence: CASGTSAAFF. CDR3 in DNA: TGTGCCAGTGGGACTTCCGCAGCTTTCTTT.